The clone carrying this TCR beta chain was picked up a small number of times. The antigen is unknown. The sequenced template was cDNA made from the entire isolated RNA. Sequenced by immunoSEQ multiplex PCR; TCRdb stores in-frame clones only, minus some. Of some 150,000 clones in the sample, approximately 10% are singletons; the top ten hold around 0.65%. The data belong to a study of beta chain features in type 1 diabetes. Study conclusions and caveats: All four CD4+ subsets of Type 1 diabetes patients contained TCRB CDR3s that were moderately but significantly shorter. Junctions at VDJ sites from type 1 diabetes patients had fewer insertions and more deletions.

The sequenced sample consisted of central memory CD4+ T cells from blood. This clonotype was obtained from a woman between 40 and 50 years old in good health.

CDR3 sequence (DNA): TGTGCCAGCAGCTTAAATCTGGACTTAAGCGAGCAGTTCTTC. Translation gives CASSLNLDLSEQFF. The V call is TRBV7-9, the J call TRBJ2-1; TRBD2 might be the D (5 bases). Germline CDR1 is SEHNR and CDR2 is FQNEAQ (reference sequence). Trimming took off 2 bases at V and 10 bases at J, with 15 bases between the two ends. This CDR3 region has 14 residues.